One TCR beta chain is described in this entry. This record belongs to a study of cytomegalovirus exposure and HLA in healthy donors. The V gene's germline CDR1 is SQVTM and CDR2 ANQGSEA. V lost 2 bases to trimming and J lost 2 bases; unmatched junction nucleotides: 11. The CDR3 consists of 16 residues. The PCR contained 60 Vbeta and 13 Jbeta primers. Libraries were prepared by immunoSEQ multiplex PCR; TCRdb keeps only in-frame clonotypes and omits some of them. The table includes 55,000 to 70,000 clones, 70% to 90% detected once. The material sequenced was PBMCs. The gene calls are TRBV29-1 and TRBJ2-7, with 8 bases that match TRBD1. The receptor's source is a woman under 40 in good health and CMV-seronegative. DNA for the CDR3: TGCAGCGTTGAATTGGGTGGACAGGGAGGTCCCTACGAGCAGTACTTC. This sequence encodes CSVELGGQGGPYEQYF.